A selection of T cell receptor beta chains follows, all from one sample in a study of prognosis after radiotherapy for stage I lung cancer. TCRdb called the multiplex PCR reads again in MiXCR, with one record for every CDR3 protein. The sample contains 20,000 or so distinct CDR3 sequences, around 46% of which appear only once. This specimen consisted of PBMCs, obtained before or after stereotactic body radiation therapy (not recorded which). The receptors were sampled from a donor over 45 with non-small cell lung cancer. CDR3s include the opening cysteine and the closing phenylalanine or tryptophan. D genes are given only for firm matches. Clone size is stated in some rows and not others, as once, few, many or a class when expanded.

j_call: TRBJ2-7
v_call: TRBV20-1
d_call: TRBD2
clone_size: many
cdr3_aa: CSAFGLGYEQYF
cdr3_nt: TGCAGTGCTTTTGGACTAGGCTACGAGCAGTACTTC

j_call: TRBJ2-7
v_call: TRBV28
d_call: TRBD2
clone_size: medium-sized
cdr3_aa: CASSPSGSVYEQYF
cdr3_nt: TGTGCCAGCAGCCCTAGCGGGAGCGTGTACGAGCAGTACTTC

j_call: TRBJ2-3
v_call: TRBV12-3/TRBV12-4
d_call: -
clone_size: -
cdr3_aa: CASSSYSTDTQYF
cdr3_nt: TGTGCCAGCAGTTCTTATTCCACAGATACGCAGTATTTT

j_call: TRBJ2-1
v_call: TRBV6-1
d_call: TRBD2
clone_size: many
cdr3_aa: CASSEERLGLAGGPGNEQFF
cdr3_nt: TGTGCCAGCAGTGAGGAACGGCTAGGGCTAGCGGGAGGGCCAGGCAATGAGCAGTTCTTC

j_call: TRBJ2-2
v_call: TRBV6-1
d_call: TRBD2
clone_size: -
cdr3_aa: CASRQGLASTGELFF
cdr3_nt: TGTGCCAGCAGACAGGGACTAGCGAGCACCGGGGAGCTGTTTTTT

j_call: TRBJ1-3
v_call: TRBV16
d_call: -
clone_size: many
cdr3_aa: CASSQDGARNTIYF
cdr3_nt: TGTGCCAGCAGCCAGGACGGAGCGCGGAACACCATATATTTT

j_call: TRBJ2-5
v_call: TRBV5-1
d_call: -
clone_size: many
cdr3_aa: CASSYQETQYF
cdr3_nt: TGCGCCAGCAGCTACCAAGAGACCCAGTACTTC

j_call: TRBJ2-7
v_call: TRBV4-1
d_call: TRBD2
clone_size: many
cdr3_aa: CASSQGEGVGYEQYF
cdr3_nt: TGCGCCAGCAGCCAAGGGGAGGGAGTCGGCTACGAGCAGTACTTC

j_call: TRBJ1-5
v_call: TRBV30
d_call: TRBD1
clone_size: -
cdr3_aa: CAWTQPRGFQPQHF
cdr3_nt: TGTGCCTGGACCCAACCCAGGGGGTTTCAGCCCCAGCATTTT

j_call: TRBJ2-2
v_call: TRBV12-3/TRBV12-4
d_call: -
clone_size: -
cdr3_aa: CASILVLVGIGELFF
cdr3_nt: TGTGCCAGCATTTTAGTACTAGTTGGGATCGGGGAGCTGTTTTTT

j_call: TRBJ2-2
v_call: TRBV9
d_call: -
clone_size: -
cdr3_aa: CASPSLGGELFF
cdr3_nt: TGTGCCAGCCCCTCCCTCGGCGGGGAGCTGTTTTTT

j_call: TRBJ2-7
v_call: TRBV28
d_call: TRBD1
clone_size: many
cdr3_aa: CASSVRDRVSYEQYF
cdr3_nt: TGTGCCAGCAGCGTCCGGGACAGGGTCTCCTACGAGCAGTACTTC

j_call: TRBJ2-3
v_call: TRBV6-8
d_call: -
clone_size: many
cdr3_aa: CASTNTDTQYF
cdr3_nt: TGTGCCAGCACGAACACAGATACGCAGTATTTT

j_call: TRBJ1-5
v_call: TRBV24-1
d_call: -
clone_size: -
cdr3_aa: CAISDPTEHQPQHF
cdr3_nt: TGTGCCATCAGTGACCCTACAGAGCATCAGCCCCAGCATTTT

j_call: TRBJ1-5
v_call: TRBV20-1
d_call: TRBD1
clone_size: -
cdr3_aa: CSAIEGQANQPQHF
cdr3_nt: TGCAGTGCTATAGAGGGACAGGCCAATCAGCCCCAGCATTTT

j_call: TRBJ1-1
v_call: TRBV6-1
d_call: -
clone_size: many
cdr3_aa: CASSPQTGTEAFF
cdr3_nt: TGTGCCAGCAGTCCCCAAACAGGGACTGAAGCTTTCTTT

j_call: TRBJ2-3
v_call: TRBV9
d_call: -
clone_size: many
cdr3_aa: CASSVVSTDTQYF
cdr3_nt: TGTGCCAGCAGCGTAGTCAGCACAGATACGCAGTATTTT

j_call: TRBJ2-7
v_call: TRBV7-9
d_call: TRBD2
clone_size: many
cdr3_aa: CASSLGTSGTQYF
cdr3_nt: TGTGCCAGCAGCTTAGGGACTAGCGGGACTCAGTACTTC

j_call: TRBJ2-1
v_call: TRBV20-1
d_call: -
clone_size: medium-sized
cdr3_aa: CSANPSGYHNEQFF
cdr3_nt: TGCAGTGCCAACCCCTCTGGCTACCACAATGAGCAGTTCTTC

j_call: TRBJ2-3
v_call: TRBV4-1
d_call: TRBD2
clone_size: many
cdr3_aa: CASSQGSSGGWDTQYF
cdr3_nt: TGCGCCAGCAGCCAAGGGAGTAGCGGGGGCTGGGATACGCAGTATTTT

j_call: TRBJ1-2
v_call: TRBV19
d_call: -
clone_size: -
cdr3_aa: CASSSRRSRNYGYTF
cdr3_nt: TGTGCCAGCAGCTCTCGGCGCAGTCGAAATTATGGCTACACCTTC

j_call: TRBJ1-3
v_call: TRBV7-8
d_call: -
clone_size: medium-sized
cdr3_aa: CASSLEGRGPGNTIYF
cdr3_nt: TGTGCCAGCAGCTTAGAGGGCCGGGGGCCTGGAAACACCATATATTTT

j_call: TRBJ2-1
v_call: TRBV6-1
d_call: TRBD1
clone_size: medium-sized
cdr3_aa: CASSEAGTGGNEQFF
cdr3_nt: TGTGCCAGCAGTGAAGCCGGGACAGGGGGCAATGAGCAGTTCTTC

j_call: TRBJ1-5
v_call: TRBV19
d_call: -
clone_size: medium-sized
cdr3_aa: CASTRRGQSNQPQHF
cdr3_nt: TGTGCCAGTACGCGAAGGGGCCAATCCAATCAGCCCCAGCATTTT

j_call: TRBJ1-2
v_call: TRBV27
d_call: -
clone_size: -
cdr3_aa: CAILRQPGVGCDGYTF
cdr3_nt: TGTGCCATTCTAAGACAACCGGGGGTGGGGTGCGATGGCTACACCTTC

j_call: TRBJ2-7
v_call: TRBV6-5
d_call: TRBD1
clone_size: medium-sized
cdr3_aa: CASSYSGQGFEQYF
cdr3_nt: TGTGCCAGCAGTTACTCAGGACAGGGGTTCGAGCAGTACTTC

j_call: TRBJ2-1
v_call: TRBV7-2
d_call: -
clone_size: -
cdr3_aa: CASISYNEQFF
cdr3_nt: TGTGCCAGCATCTCCTACAATGAGCAGTTCTTC

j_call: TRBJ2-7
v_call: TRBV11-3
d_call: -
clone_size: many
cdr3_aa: CASSLAYHEQYF
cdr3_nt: TGTGCCAGCAGCTTAGCCTATCACGAGCAGTACTTC

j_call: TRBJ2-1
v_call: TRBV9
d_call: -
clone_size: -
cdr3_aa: CANLRQLEVWGSYNEQFF
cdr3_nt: TGTGCCAACCTCCGTCAGCTGGAGGTTTGGGGCTCCTACAATGAGCAGTTCTTC

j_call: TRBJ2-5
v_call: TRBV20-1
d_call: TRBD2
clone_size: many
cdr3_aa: CSARSSGRTETQYF
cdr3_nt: TGCAGTGCTAGGTCTAGCGGGAGGACAGAGACCCAGTACTTC

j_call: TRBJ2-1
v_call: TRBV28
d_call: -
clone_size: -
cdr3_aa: CSIRDEYNEQFF
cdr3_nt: TGTTCCATCCGGGACGAATACAATGAGCAGTTCTTC

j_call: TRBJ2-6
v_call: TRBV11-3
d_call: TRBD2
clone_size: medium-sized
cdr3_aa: CASSGGTSGRAGANVLTF
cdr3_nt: TGTGCCAGCAGCGGGGGGACTAGCGGGAGGGCAGGGGCCAACGTCCTGACTTTC

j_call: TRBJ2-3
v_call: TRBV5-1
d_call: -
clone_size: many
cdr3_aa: CASSLTGTGITDTQYF
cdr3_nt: TGCGCCAGCAGCTTAACAGGGACGGGGATCACAGATACGCAGTATTTT

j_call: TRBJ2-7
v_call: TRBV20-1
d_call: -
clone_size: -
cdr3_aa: CSAKLSGREQYF
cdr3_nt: TGCAGTGCTAAACTATCTGGTAGGGAGCAGTACTTC

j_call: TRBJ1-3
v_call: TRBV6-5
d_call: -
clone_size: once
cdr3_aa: CASSYLSSGNTIYF
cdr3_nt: TGTGCCAGCAGTTACCTCAGCTCTGGAAACACCATATATTTT